What follows are 9 T cell receptor beta chains derived from one specimen sequenced in a study of CD8 T cells in Susac syndrome. cDNA came from roughly 0.5 to 1 ug RNA primed by random hexamers. TCRdb reanalysed the immunoSEQ multiplex PCR reads using MiXCR and keeps one entry per CDR3 protein. The sample consists of around 180,000 distinct CDR3 sequences, almost 96% of them appearing once. Material for sequencing was CD4+ T cells from PBMCs. All receptors come from a human donor with multiple sclerosis.

The chain links TRBV29-1 to TRBJ1-2; 9 bases agree with TRBD1. J gave up 7 bases and V 6 bases, and 9 bases lay outside the gene matches. The V gene's germline CDR1 is SQVTM and CDR2 ANQGSEA. The CDR3 spans 13 residues. Written as DNA, the CDR3 is TGCAGCGTAACCCGGGACAGGGTCAGTGGCTACACCTTC. It specifies CSVTRDRVSGYTF.

The rearrangement joins TRBV28 to TRBJ1-2; D not certain. The CDR3 covers 13 residues. Trimming cost V 3 bases and J 8 bases, with 13 bases left between them. In germline, CDR1 is MDHEN, CDR2 SYDVKM. The CDR3 sequence is CASSFSAGGGYTF. The CDR3 nucleotides read TGTGCCAGCAGTTTCTCGGCGGGCGGGGGCTACACCTTC.

The V call is TRBV2, the J call TRBJ1-5, with no clear D. CDR3 size: 14 residues. From germline, CDR1 is SNHLY and CDR2 FYNNEI. Trimming pared 7 bases from V and 3 bases from J, leaving 13 bases between. CDR3 region: CASTSWPDNQPQHF. In DNA form, the CDR3 reads TGTGCCAGCACCTCATGGCCAGACAATCAGCCCCAGCATTTT.

The chain recombines TRBV3-1 with TRBJ2-1; TRBD1 matches at 9 bases. Germline CDR1 LGHDT, CDR2 YNNKEL (reference sequence). Trimming removed 4 bases from V and 7 bases from J; junction bases left unmatched: 5. The CDR3 has 14 amino acids. DNA for the CDR3: TGTGCCAGCAGCCCGACAGGGGGGGAGAATGAGCAGTTCTTC. Translation: CASSPTGGENEQFF.

V and J are TRBV7-3 and TRBJ2-3; no clear D gene. V was pared by 2 bases and J by 1 base, with 7 bases between. The CDR3 length is 14 residues. Germline V gene lookup returns CDR1 SGHTA and CDR2 FQGTGA. The CDR3 sequence: CASSLATGTDTQYF. The CDR3, as DNA: TGTGCCAGCAGCTTAGCCACAGGCACAGATACGCAGTATTTT.

CDR3 in amino acids: CAWSGGPSGQFF. The CDR3 DNA reads TGTGCCTGGAGTGGTGGACCCTCAGGGCAGTTCTTC. The chain carries TRBV30 and TRBJ2-1, with unresolved D. With 1 base removed from V and 12 bases from J, the gap between germline ends came to 13 bases. This CDR3 contains 12 residues. Germline V CDR1 and CDR2: GTSNPN, SVGIG (reference sequence).

The chain employs TRBV29-1 and TRBJ2-7; 9 bases agree with TRBD1. The CDR3 is 14 residues long. J gave up 2 bases and V 4 bases, and 6 bases lay outside the gene matches. Germline V gene data show CDR1 as SQVTM and CDR2 as ANQGSEA. In DNA form, the CDR3 reads TGCAGCGTTGCCTGGGACAGGGAACCCTACGAGCAGTACTTC. This gives the protein CSVAWDREPYEQYF.

The chain employs TRBV20-1 and TRBJ2-7; TRBD1 might be the D (6 bases). Trimming stripped 3 bases from V and 3 bases from J, with 15 bases between. From germline, CDR1 is DFQATT and CDR2 SNEGSKA (reference sequence). This CDR3 has 14 residues. CDR3 in amino acids: CSASGQGRIYEQYF. The CDR3 bases are TGCAGTGCTAGCGGGCAGGGGCGGATCTACGAGCAGTACTTC.

This clonotype was observed once. The chain employs TRBV5-1 and TRBJ2-2; the match to TRBD2 covers 9 bases. The CDR3 is 17 residues long. CDR1 and CDR2 from the germline V gene are SGHRS and YFSETQ. V shed 0 bases and J 2 bases; nucleotides not matched to a gene: 5. The CDR3 protein is CASSLDGGGANTGELFF. In nucleotides, the CDR3 is TGCGCCAGCAGCTTGGATGGCGGGGGGGCCAACACCGGGGAGCTGTTTTTT. The full variable domain, in which reference TRBV5-1 and TRBJ2-2 provide the parts outside the CDR3, is KAGVTQTPRYLIKTRGQQVTLSCSPISGHRSVSWYQQTPGQGLQFLFEYFSETQRNKGNFPGRFSGRQFSNSRSEMNVSTLELGDSALYLCASSLDGGGANTGELFFGEGSRLTVL.